This T cell receptor beta chain emerged from a study of shared clonotypes between healthy human individuals. Study overall: For every donor, three CD4 naive, three CD4 memory, two CD8 naive and one CD8 memory plates were used.

At a deep level, the assay was run. Here immunoSEQ multiplex PCR was the method, and the copy in TCRdb shows in-frame clones only, minus some. The sample contains 1,500,000 or so clones, around 97% of which appear only once. Comments on this clone: Its matching antigen is unknown.

Deletions cut 6 bases from V and 4 bases from J, with 9 bases between. There are 12 residues in the CDR3. CDR1 and CDR2 from the germline V gene are MNHEY and SVGAGI. Study conclusions and caveats: It was observed that 4% to 6% of naive CD4 clonotypes were shared across a few donors. Naive subsets typically showed greater estimated richness than memory subsets.

The TCR was taken from a young man in good health. This chain joins TRBV6-5 and TRBJ1-2, with D unresolved. The material sequenced was naive CD4+ T cells sorted from blood. Regarding subset: CD45RA+ positively selected. CDR3 coding DNA: TGTGCCAGCAGGCCCGGGAGCTATGGCTACACCTTC. The encoded protein is CASRPGSYGYTF.